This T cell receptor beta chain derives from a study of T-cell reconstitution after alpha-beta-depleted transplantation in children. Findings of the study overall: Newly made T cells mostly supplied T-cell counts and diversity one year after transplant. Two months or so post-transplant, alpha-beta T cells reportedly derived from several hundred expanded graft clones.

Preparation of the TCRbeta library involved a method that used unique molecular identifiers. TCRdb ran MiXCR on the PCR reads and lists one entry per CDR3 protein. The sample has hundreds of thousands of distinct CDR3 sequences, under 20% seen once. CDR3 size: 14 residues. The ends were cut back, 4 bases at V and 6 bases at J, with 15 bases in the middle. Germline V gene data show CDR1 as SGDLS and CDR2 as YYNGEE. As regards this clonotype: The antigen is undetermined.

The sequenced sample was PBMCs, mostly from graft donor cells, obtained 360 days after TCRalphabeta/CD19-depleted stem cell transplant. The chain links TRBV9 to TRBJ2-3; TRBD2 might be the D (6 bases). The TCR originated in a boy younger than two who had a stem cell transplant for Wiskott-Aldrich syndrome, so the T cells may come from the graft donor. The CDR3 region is CASSQTSYSDTQYF. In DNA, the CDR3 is TGTGCCAGCAGCCAGACTAGTTATTCGGATACGCAGTATTTT.